The clone carrying this TCR beta chain was recorded at least ten times. As yet, its antigen is unknown. These data come from a study of T cell clonality in common variable immunodeficiency. Whole-study results and caveats: CVID subjects had higher TCRbeta clonality than healthy controls, most marked in about a third. In common variable immunodeficiency, TCR beta chains reportedly carried fewer deletions and N-nucleotide insertions. Authors noted CVID clonality's cause needs subpopulation repertoire sequencing.

CVID and control samples used equivalent genomic DNA input. This table comes from immunoSEQ multiplex PCR, and its TCRdb copy is limited to in-frame clones, with some not included. Reported are around 39,000 clones, none seen only once; the ten largest carry 0.95%. Sequencing was done on a sample of peripheral blood mononuclear cells. The clonotype originates from a person between 18 and 75 years old in good health.

The part of the CDR3 DNA that was read is TGCAGTGCTAGAGATGAGGTTAGCGGGAGCGCTGAG. Protein product: CSARDEVSGSAE. The entire CDR3 sequence reads CSARDEVSGSAEQFF. The chain recombines TRBV20-1 with TRBJ2-1; 9 bases are shared with TRBD2. From the germline J gene comes the end of the CDR3, since the read stops 3 residues before it. Trimming cost V 0 bases and J 9 bases; bases outside gene matches: 9. Looked up from germline, CDR1 is DFQATT and CDR2 is SNEGSKA (reference sequence). This CDR3 is 15 amino acids long.